The 28 T cell receptor beta chains presented below share a single source sample, sequenced in a study of blood T cells in healthy people across ages. It was with a sample-barcoded 5' primer and a J-beta primer mix that a second PCR of roughly 6 to 12 cycles was run. TCRdb independently ran MiXCR on the 5' RACE reads; one entry per CDR3 protein. The sample includes about 720,000 distinct CDR3 sequences, approximately 25% of them seen just once. These data were also filed under a second study, of T cells of mothers and their children.

Material for sequencing was blood. These receptors were collected from a boy younger than 18 in good health.

V is TRBV20-1 and J is TRBJ1-4; 7 nucleotides match TRBD1. This CDR3 is built from 13 residues. V dropped 6 bases and J dropped 5; count of bases not matched to a gene: 6. Germline V gives CDR1 DFQATT, CDR2 SNEGSKA (reference sequence). The CDR3 nucleotides are TGCAGTGCCAGCGGGACAGAGAATGAAAAACTGTTTTTT. Its translation is CSASGTENEKLFF.

This clonotype was seen only a few times. The chain is built from TRBV20-1 and TRBJ1-2; weak D call: TRBD1 (5 bases). The CDR3 contains 15 residues. Germline assignment: CDR1 DFQATT and CDR2 SNEGSKA (reference sequence). Trimming removed 5 bases at V and 3 bases at J, with 19 bases between. CDR3 loop: CSAEKTIGGDYGYTF. The DNA of the CDR3 is TGCAGTGCTGAGAAGACGATCGGGGGGGACTATGGCTACACCTTC.

This clonotype was recorded many times. The genes are TRBV12-3 or TRBV12-4 and TRBJ2-3, with TRBD2 identical over 10 bases. This CDR3 has 15 residues. Unmatched junction bases numbered 8, after V lost 5 bases and J lost 6 bases. The chain's CDR3 is CASSRSSGRTDTQYF. The CDR3 DNA sequence: TGTGCCAGCAGTCGGTCTAGCGGGAGAACCGATACGCAGTATTTT.

This clonotype turned up a few times. CDR3 sequence reads: CASSLAGQGIWLLETQYF. The CDR3 bases are TGCGCCAGCAGCTTGGCCGGACAGGGAATTTGGTTACTAGAGACCCAGTACTTC. The chain recombines TRBV5-1 with TRBJ2-5; 8 bases map to TRBD1. The CDR3 contains 18 residues. The ends lost 0 bases at V and 4 bases at J; junction bases unmatched: 14. The germline gives CDR1 SGHRS, CDR2 YFSETQ.

Only a few counts were recorded for this clonotype. The chain has TRBV5-1 and TRBJ2-7; D uncertain. Trimming took 2 bases from V and 7 from J, leaving 13 bases between them. The CDR3 is made up of 13 amino acids. Germline V gene lookup returns CDR1 SGHRS and CDR2 YFSETQ. The CDR3 nucleotides are TGCGCCAGCAGCTTATGGGAACAAGGGGAGCAGTACTTC. It translates to CASSLWEQGEQYF. The entire variable domain, with the rest obtained from reference TRBV5-1 and TRBJ2-7, is as follows: KAGVTQTPRYLIKTRGQQVTLSCSPISGHRSVSWYQQTPGQGLQFLFEYFSETQRNKGNFPGRFSGRQFSNSRSEMNVSTLELGDSALYLCASSLWEQGEQYFGPGTRLTVT.

The chain joins TRBV6-5 to TRBJ1-6, with D hard to call. The V end lost 0 bases, the J end lost 0 bases, and 9 bases lay between the germline ends. Germline CDR1 MNHEY, CDR2 SVGAGI. The CDR3 is made up of 17 amino acids. The CDR3 region has the DNA TGTGCCAGCAGTTACTCCGGCATGAGCTCCTATAATTCACCCCTCCACTTT. Encoded protein: CASSYSGMSSYNSPLHF.

The chain has TRBV28 and TRBJ2-5; 8 bases map to TRBD1. CDR3 length: 11 amino acids. With 5 bases clipped from V and 10 bases from J, the junction kept 3 bases outside the gene matches. CDR1 and CDR2 (germline): MDHEN, SYDVKM. CDR3 in amino acids: CASSPDRGQYF. The CDR3 DNA follows: TGTGCCAGCAGTCCCGACAGGGGCCAGTACTTC.

The V gene is TRBV5-1, the J gene TRBJ2-1, with TRBD2 matching 13 bases. V was pared by 1 base and J by 8 bases, with 9 bases of the junction left unmatched. Per the germline V gene, CDR1 is SGHRS and CDR2 is YFSETQ. The CDR3 runs to 17 residues. CDR3 amino acids: CASSLTSGRAAFDEQFF. The CDR3 DNA is TGCGCCAGCAGCTTGACTAGCGGGAGGGCCGCATTTGATGAGCAGTTCTTC.

The J gene is TRBJ1-4, the V gene TRBV28, with D possibly matching TRBD1 (6 bases). V lost 0 bases, J lost 4 bases, and 12 bases lay in between. CDR1 MDHEN and CDR2 SYDVKM come from the germline V gene. The CDR3 is 16 residues long. CDR3 protein: CASSLWPGGGNEKLFF. The DNA for the CDR3 is TGTGCCAGCAGTTTATGGCCAGGAGGGGGTAATGAAAAACTGTTTTTT.

This clonotype has just a few counts. The chain employs TRBV18 and TRBJ1-1; D is ambiguous. Trimming took off 4 bases at V and 2 bases at J, with 14 bases between the two ends. CDR3 length: 15 residues. Germline CDR1 and CDR2: KGHSH and LQKENI. The CDR3 DNA is TGTGCCAGCTCACTGGACGGAACGGGTAACACTGAAGCTTTCTTT. Translating gives CASSLDGTGNTEAFF.

The rearrangement links TRBV20-1 to TRBJ2-7, with 7 bases fitting TRBD1. There are 14 residues in the CDR3. Germline V CDR1 and CDR2: DFQATT, SNEGSKA (reference sequence). Unmatched junction bases numbered 4, after V lost 0 bases and J lost 2 bases. The CDR3 region has the DNA TGCAGTGCTAGAGATTCCGACAGGGCCTACGAGCAGTACTTC. Its translation is CSARDSDRAYEQYF.

This chain links TRBV5-5 with TRBJ1-1, with 9 positions matching TRBD1. J gave up 8 bases and V 1 base, and 12 bases lay outside the gene matches. The CDR3 has 16 residues. Germline V lookup: CDR1 SGHKS, CDR2 YYEKEE (reference sequence). The CDR3 sequence: CASSLLYPQGATEAFF. The CDR3 DNA is TGTGCCAGCAGCTTGTTATACCCACAGGGGGCCACGGAAGCTTTCTTT. Full variable domain (missing parts from reference TRBV5-5 and TRBJ1-1): DAGVTQSPTHLIKTRGQQVTLRCSPISGHKSVSWYQQVLGQGPQFIFQYYEKEERGRGNFPDRFSARQFPNYSSELNVNALLLGDSALYLCASSLLYPQGATEAFFGQGTRLTVV.

The chain carries TRBV6-4 and TRBJ2-1, with 7 bases aligning to TRBD1. In germline, CDR1 is MRHNA, CDR2 SNTAGT. V was pared by 6 bases and J by 5 bases, with 10 bases of the junction left unmatched. This CDR3 comprises 15 residues. The CDR3 region has the DNA TGTGCCAGCAGCTTACAGGGGATGAAAAACAATGAGCAGTTCTTC. Translated: CASSLQGMKNNEQFF.

The rearrangement uses TRBV3-1 and TRBJ2-1, with D possibly being TRBD1 or TRBD2 (6 bases each). Trimming shortened V by 8 bases and J by 0 bases, and 11 bases separated the two germline ends. The CDR3 contains 14 residues. Germline V gene sequence: CDR1 LGHDT, CDR2 YNNKEL (reference sequence). CDR3 protein: CASLGGHSYNEQFF. The CDR3 nucleotides read TGTGCCAGCCTGGGGGGCCACTCCTACAATGAGCAGTTCTTC.

This clonotype was seen a few times. V and J are TRBV14 and TRBJ2-7; D is uncertain. Germline assignment: CDR1 SGHDN and CDR2 FVKESK. V lost 1 base to trimming and J lost 2 bases, with 12 bases between them. The CDR3 covers 15 residues. The CDR3 loop is CASSQGVGSTYEQYF. CDR3 sequence (DNA): TGTGCCAGCAGCCAAGGGGTTGGCAGTACCTACGAGCAGTACTTC.

The chain couples TRBV6-5 to TRBJ1-1, with D maybe TRBD1 (6 bases). V shed 0 bases and J shed 5 bases, with 10 bases lying between them. The germline V gene encodes CDR1 MNHEY and CDR2 SVGAGI. The CDR3 sequence is 14 residues long. The CDR3 loop reads CASSYSGRGTEAFF. The CDR3, as DNA: TGTGCCAGCAGTTACTCCGGTAGGGGGACTGAAGCTTTCTTT.

The J gene is TRBJ1-3, the V gene TRBV5-1; the D gene is possibly TRBD1 (6 bases). Germline assignment: CDR1 SGHRS and CDR2 YFSETQ. The CDR3 spans 14 residues. V gave up 4 bases and J gave up 4 bases, with 12 bases separating them. CDR3 residues: CASSLTGIGNTIYF. The CDR3 DNA follows: TGCGCCAGCAGCCTTACAGGGATCGGAAACACCATATATTTT. Drawing the rest from reference TRBV5-1 and TRBJ1-3, the complete variable domain is KAGVTQTPRYLIKTRGQQVTLSCSPISGHRSVSWYQQTPGQGLQFLFEYFSETQRNKGNFPGRFSGRQFSNSRSEMNVSTLELGDSALYLCASSLTGIGNTIYFGEGSWLTVV.

This clonotype has more than one count but fewer than ten. This chain uses TRBV30 with TRBJ1-2; 9 positions agree with TRBD1. J lost 4 bases, V lost 3 bases, and 9 bases had no gene match. The CDR3 runs to 15 residues. From germline, CDR1 is GTSNPN and CDR2 SVGIG (reference sequence). The CDR3 DNA is TGTGCCTGGAGCGAGCTAACAGGGGGCGGCTATGGCTACACCTTC. It translates to CAWSELTGGGYGYTF.

The V call is TRBV5-5, the J call TRBJ2-7, with no clear D. The CDR3 spans 14 residues. CDR1 and CDR2 from the germline V gene are SGHKS and YYEKEE (reference sequence). The ends were cut back, 2 bases at V and 0 bases at J, with 9 bases in the middle. CDR3 residues: CASSFDVGSYEQYF. The CDR3 nucleotides read TGTGCCAGCAGCTTTGACGTGGGCTCCTACGAGCAGTACTTC.

The chain couples TRBV15 to TRBJ2-5; TRBD2 agrees at 9 bases. Germline lookup yields CDR1 LNHNV and CDR2 YYDKDF (reference sequence). Losses at the gene ends were 1 base for V and 5 bases for J; bases not matched to a gene: 11. The CDR3 runs to 17 residues. The CDR3 nucleotides are TGTGCCACCAGCAGAGTCCCCGCGGGAGGGCCCGGGGAGACCCAGTACTTC. Translation gives CATSRVPAGGPGETQYF.

In this sample, this clonotype turned up a few times. The gene calls are TRBV4-3 and TRBJ2-2; 11 bases line up with TRBD2. Germline-derived CDR1 and CDR2 are LGHNA and YSLEER. The junction had 3 bases not matched to a gene; V was cut back by 6 bases and J by 3 bases. The CDR3 has 15 amino acids. CDR3 bases: TGCGCCAGCAGAAGGACTAGCGGGTACACCGGGGAGCTGTTTTTT. Its protein product is CASRRTSGYTGELFF.

V gene TRBV7-9 combines with J gene TRBJ2-7; D ambiguous. The CDR3 consists of 11 residues. Germline assignment: CDR1 SEHNR and CDR2 FQNEAQ (reference sequence). The V and J ends lost 5 bases and 13 bases respectively, with 15 bases between them. Written as DNA, the CDR3 is TGTGCCAGCAGCCCCATCGACCCGCTTTACTTC. Translating it yields CASSPIDPLYF.

V gene TRBV29-1 combines with J gene TRBJ1-2; tentative D call: TRBD1 (6 bases). Trimming took off 1 base at V and 12 bases at J, with 12 bases between the two ends. The CDR3 loop spans 11 amino acids. Germline-derived CDR1 and CDR2 are SQVTM and ANQGSEA. The CDR3 here is CSVEARTAHTF. The CDR3 nucleotides are TGCAGCGTTGAAGCCAGGACAGCCCACACCTTC. Variable domain in full (rest from reference TRBV29-1 and TRBJ1-2): SAVISQKPSRDICQRGTSLTIQCQVDSQVTMMFWYRQQPGQSLTLIATANQGSEATYESGFVIDKFPISRPNLTFSTLTVSNMSPEDSSIYLCSVEARTAHTFGSGTRLTVV.

The J gene is TRBJ1-1, the V gene TRBV7-9; no firm D call. Germline loops: CDR1 SEHNR, CDR2 FQNEAQ (reference sequence). This CDR3 comprises 13 residues. The germline V and J ends were trimmed by 6 bases and 1 base, with 9 bases remaining between them. The CDR3 sequence: CASRLSGNTEAFF. The CDR3 nucleotides are TGTGCCAGCAGACTATCAGGGAACACTGAAGCTTTCTTT.

The chain links TRBV20-1 to TRBJ1-4; TRBD1 is a possible D gene (6 bases). Germline CDR1 DFQATT, CDR2 SNEGSKA (reference sequence). V was trimmed by 3 bases and J by 17 bases, leaving 13 bases between them. The CDR3 consists of 10 residues. The CDR3 DNA sequence: TGCAGTGCTAGCGGCGACAGGACCTTTTTT. Translated, it gives CSASGDRTFF.

This clonotype was counted only a few times. CDR3 in amino acids: CASSEFADSETQYF. For the CDR3, the DNA is TGTGCCAGCAGTGAATTTGCAGACTCGGAGACCCAGTACTTC. The rearrangement joins TRBV25-1 to TRBJ2-5; no clear D. This CDR3 has 14 residues. Trimming took 1 base from V and 5 from J, leaving 11 bases between them. From germline, CDR1 is MGHDK and CDR2 SYGVNS.

This clonotype has just a few counts. The rearrangement joins TRBV7-9 to TRBJ2-7; 13 nucleotides agree with TRBD2. In germline, CDR1 is SEHNR, CDR2 FQNEAQ (reference sequence). CDR3 length: 16 residues. V lost 5 bases, J lost 5 bases, and 9 bases stayed unmatched. The CDR3 sequence is CASSPSTLAGGNEQYF. The CDR3 nucleotides read TGTGCCAGCAGCCCCAGCACACTAGCGGGGGGGAACGAGCAGTACTTC.

This clonotype was picked up one time. The junction does not match germline at one end; this may be a read error. The rearrangement joins TRBV12-3 or TRBV12-4 to TRBJ2-5; TRBD1 matches 7 bases. CDR3 size: 13 residues. The CDR3 DNA follows: TGTGCCGGCAGCACAGGGGTTAGGGAGACCCAGTACTTC. Its protein is CAGSTGVRETQYF.